This T cell receptor beta chain was sequenced during a study of beta chain features in type 1 diabetes. The wider study: All samples yielded roughly 100 million examined sorted cells. Study results and caveats: Across patients, naive, central memory and Treg TCRB repertoires exhibited apparently greater similarity than was observed across healthy donors. Highly expressing activated T cells could be over-counted with a cDNA template. People with Type 1 diabetes carried modestly yet significantly shorter TCRB CDR3s in all four CD4+ subsets.

Every isolated RNA sample was fully reverse transcribed, so sequencing captured expressed TCRB transcripts. Measured with immunoSEQ multiplex PCR; TCRdb has only the in-frame clones, and not every one. The table has hundreds of thousands of clones, approximately 31% seen once; the top ten hold around 0.065%. Points on this clone: Its matching antigen is unknown.

The CDR3 sequence is 14 residues long. The germline CDR1 and CDR2 sequences are SGDLS and YYNGEE. V lost 4 bases, J lost 9 bases, and 12 bases stayed unmatched. The origin of this receptor is a man in his late teens or twenties in good health. The chain recombines TRBV9 with TRBJ2-5; 7 bases agree with TRBD2. Sequencing input: naive CD4+ T cells from blood. The CDR3 region has the DNA TGTGCCAGCAGCCCGGCGGGGGACCCTTCGGCCCAGTACTTC. Its protein is CASSPAGDPSAQYF. The full variable domain, with the rest looked up from reference TRBV9 and TRBJ2-5, is DSGVTQTPKHLITATGQRVTLRCSPRSGDLSVYWYQQSLDQGLQFLIQYYNGEERAKGNILERFSAQQFPDLHSELNLSSLELGDSALYFCASSPAGDPSAQYFGPGTRLLVL.